The 5 T cell receptor beta chains reported below all come from one sample, sequenced in a study of beta chain features in type 1 diabetes. Since all of the isolated RNA was reverse transcribed, expressed TCRB transcripts were what got sequenced. The assay was immunoSEQ multiplex PCR, and TCRdb's table has in-frame clones only and misses some. The sample holds fewer than 200,000 clones; approximately 13% are singletons and the top ten take 0.62%. Input material: central memory CD4+ T cells from blood. The receptor source for this set is a woman between 18 and 30 years old in good health.

The rearrangement links TRBV30 to TRBJ1-2; 8 bases match TRBD1. The CDR3 length is 16 residues. From germline, CDR1 is GTSNPN and CDR2 SVGIG (reference sequence). With V trimmed by 2 bases and J by 4 bases, 12 bases remained unmatched. The DNA of the CDR3 is TGTGCCTGGAGTTCTTCAGGGGGCGGGGGGGGCTATGGCTACACCTTC. It codes for CAWSSSGGGGGYGYTF.

This chain joins TRBV28 and TRBJ2-7; a weak D match, TRBD1 (6 bases). The CDR3 has 14 amino acids. Germline assignment: CDR1 MDHEN and CDR2 SYDVKM. V lost 6 bases, J lost 5 bases, and 17 bases lay in between. The CDR3 nucleotides read TGTGCCAGCAGCTTACCCACAGGGCCCGACGAGCAGTACTTC. It encodes CASSLPTGPDEQYF.

The rearrangement joins TRBV11-3 to TRBJ2-2, with 7 bases that match TRBD1. J lost 4 bases, V lost 0 bases, and 5 bases had no gene match. The CDR3 has 16 amino acids. Germline V gene lookup returns CDR1 SGHNT and CDR2 YENEEA. The CDR3 is CASSLDDRDLTGELFF. In DNA, the CDR3 is TGTGCCAGCAGCTTAGACGACAGGGATCTCACCGGGGAGCTGTTTTTT.

This clone was seen a handful of times. The rearrangement joins TRBV19 to TRBJ1-5; 7 bases match TRBD1. Germline values: CDR1 LNHDA, CDR2 SQIVND (reference sequence). Losses at the gene ends were 5 bases for V and 3 bases for J; bases not matched to a gene: 4. The CDR3 is made up of 14 amino acids. CDR3 residues: CASSPGQLNQPQHF. The CDR3 DNA sequence: TGTGCCAGTAGTCCGGGACAGCTCAATCAGCCCCAGCATTTT.

The table lists this clone with a few counts. This chain joins TRBV28 and TRBJ1-3; a possible D gene is TRBD1 (5 bases). The CDR3 is 15 residues long. The germline V gene has CDR1 MDHEN and CDR2 SYDVKM. Trimming cost V 3 bases and J 2 bases, with 11 bases left between them. The CDR3 DNA sequence: TGTGCCAGCAGTTTTCAGGGTACGGCTGGAAACACCATATATTTT. Residues: CASSFQGTAGNTIYF.